This note documents a single TCR beta chain sequence. The target antigen is unknown. This entry comes from a study of shared clonotypes between healthy human individuals. The germline V gene encodes CDR1 SNHLY and CDR2 FYNNEI. The V and J ends lost 6 bases and 2 bases respectively, with 11 bases between them. The CDR3 sequence is 13 residues long. Original processing methods: ImmunoSEQ yielded junction-only sequences lacking quality scores, so filtering differed. The assay was immunoSEQ multiplex PCR, and TCRdb's table has in-frame clones only and misses some. D and trimming were read from the DNA, whereas the V and J calls and clone size are those reported in that table. The sample includes approximately 1,500,000 clones, 95% to 99% of them seen just once. Study-wide results and caveats: Estimated richness values were generally larger in naive subsets than in memory subsets.

This chain links TRBV2 with TRBJ2-7; D is unresolved. This TCR derives from a man aged 25-40 years in good health. The material sequenced was naive CD4+ T cells sorted from blood. The subset was: CD45RA+ positively selected. CDR3 sequence reads: CASRGVGPYEQYF. In DNA form, the CDR3 reads TGTGCCAGCAGGGGTGTCGGTCCCTACGAGCAGTACTTC.